This is a list of T cell receptor beta chains from one sample in a study of graft-versus-host responses after intestinal transplantation. No antigen has been assigned to these receptors. Some clones are missing from TCRdb's copy, which holds only in-frame ones; the method was immunoSEQ multiplex PCR. The profile shows around 96,000 clones, 92% of them singletons. Sequences were derived from unstimulated CD4+ T cells sorted from spleen or lymph node cells, sampled before intestinal transplant. These receptor sequences come from a human donor who received an intestinal transplant. The CDR3 runs from the conserved cysteine through the conserved F or W. Each record gives: clone size, D gene, J gene, V gene, CDR3 protein, CDR3 DNA. D genes are given only for firm matches. Size is stated for part of the rows, as once, few or many counts, or as a class when the clone is expanded.

once,TRBD2,TRBJ2-3,TRBV7-6,CASSLTSVSTDTQYF,TGTGCCAGCAGCTTAACTAGCGTTAGCACAGATACGCAGTATTTT
.,.,TRBJ2-1,TRBV5-1,CASSLAGWLGSSYNEQFF,TGCGCCAGCAGCTTGGCCGGGTGGTTAGGCAGCTCCTACAATGAGCAGTTCTTC
.,.,TRBJ2-1,TRBV27,CASSFEGPRYNEQFF,TGTGCCAGCAGTTTTGAGGGCCCCAGGTACAATGAGCAGTTCTTC
.,.,TRBJ2-7,TRBV11-2,CASSFVAESSYEQYF,TGTGCCAGCAGCTTCGTAGCGGAAAGTTCCTACGAGCAGTACTTC
once,TRBD1,TRBJ1-5,TRBV6-1,CASSERQGAQHF,TGTGCCAGCAGTGAAAGGCAGGGGGCCCAGCATTTT
.,TRBD1,TRBJ2-5,TRBV5-1,CASSLAQGTAQETQYF,TGCGCCAGCAGCTTGGCCCAAGGGACAGCCCAAGAGACCCAGTACTTC
.,.,TRBJ2-1,TRBV4-2,CASSPFGTPGFNEQFF,TGTGCCAGCAGCCCATTCGGGACTCCGGGCTTTAATGAGCAGTTCTTC
.,.,TRBJ1-3,TRBV7-2,CASSLFLGQGSGNTIYF,TGTGCCAGCAGCTTATTCCTGGGGCAGGGGAGTGGAAACACCATATATTTT
.,.,TRBJ1-3,TRBV7-9,CASSLEHGDGWSSGNTIYF,TGTGCCAGCAGCTTAGAACACGGCGATGGCTGGAGCTCTGGAAACACCATATATTTT
.,.,TRBJ1-5,TRBV6-1,CASRNTDSSNQPQHF,TGTGCCAGCAGGAATACGGACAGTAGCAATCAGCCCCAGCATTTT
.,.,TRBJ2-7,TRBV6-6,CASSESTEQYF,TGTGCCAGCAGTGAGAGTACCGAGCAGTACTTC
once,TRBD2,TRBJ2-3,TRBV5-5,CASSPGLAGGSDTQYF,TGTGCCAGCAGCCCTGGACTAGCGGGAGGGTCCGATACGCAGTATTTT
.,TRBD1,TRBJ1-6,TRBV27,CASSRGQLNSPLHF,TGTGCCAGCAGCCGGGGACAGCTAAATTCACCCCTCCACTTT
.,TRBD1,TRBJ1-1,TRBV14,CASSPYRGTNTEAFF,TGTGCCAGCAGCCCCTACAGGGGTACGAACACTGAAGCTTTCTTT
.,TRBD2,TRBJ2-3,TRBV10-1,CASSDLAGGTDTQYF,TGCGCCAGCAGTGACCTAGCGGGGGGCACAGATACGCAGTATTTT
.,TRBD2,TRBJ2-1,TRBV9,CASSVTGGPPNEQFF,TGTGCCAGCAGCGTCACGGGGGGGCCTCCGAATGAGCAGTTCTTC
.,TRBD2,TRBJ2-7,TRBV2,CASKRESSYEQYF,TGTGCCAGTAAGCGGGAGAGCTCCTACGAGCAGTACTTC
.,TRBD1,TRBJ1-4,TRBV11-3,CASSFSGQANEKLFF,TGTGCCAGCAGCTTCTCGGGACAGGCTAATGAAAAACTGTTTTTT
.,.,TRBJ2-7,TRBV30,CAWSGSKSNSYEQYF,TGTGCCTGGAGTGGTTCCAAGAGCAATTCCTACGAGCAGTACTTC
.,TRBD1,TRBJ1-6,TRBV7-2,CASSPGTEYNSPLHF,TGTGCCAGCAGCCCAGGGACAGAATATAATTCACCCCTCCACTTT
.,TRBD2,TRBJ2-3,TRBV4-3,CASSQDVAGAASTDTQYF,TGCGCCAGCAGCCAGGATGTAGCGGGGGCGGCCAGCACAGATACGCAGTATTTT
.,.,TRBJ1-3,TRBV10-3,CAISDSSGNTIYF,TGTGCCATCAGTGACAGCTCTGGAAACACCATATATTTT
.,TRBD2,TRBJ2-7,TRBV7-3,CASSLMPASGGYEQYF,TGTGCCAGCAGCTTAATGCCGGCTAGCGGGGGTTACGAGCAGTACTTC
.,TRBD1,TRBJ1-2,TRBV27,CASSPRQGANYGYTF,TGTGCCAGCAGTCCCCGCCAGGGGGCTAACTATGGCTACACCTTC
.,.,TRBJ1-5,TRBV2,CASRATDYSNQPQHF,TGTGCCAGCAGGGCTACAGATTATAGCAATCAGCCCCAGCATTTT
once,TRBD1,TRBJ1-2,TRBV19,CASSIENRGPNYGYTF,TGTGCCAGTAGTATAGAGAACAGGGGGCCCAACTATGGCTACACCTTC
.,TRBD2,TRBJ2-1,TRBV5-4,CASSLLAGGAGHYNEQFF,TGTGCCAGCAGTTTACTAGCGGGGGGGGCGGGTCATTACAATGAGCAGTTCTTC
.,.,TRBJ2-1,TRBV5-1,CASSLGGQDNEQFF,TGCGCCAGCAGCTTGGGGGGACAAGACAATGAGCAGTTCTTC
.,TRBD2,TRBJ2-3,TRBV5-6,CASSRGGFTDTQYF,TGTGCCAGCAGCCGGGGGGGCTTCACAGATACGCAGTATTTT
few,.,TRBJ2-6,TRBV9,CASSVVTSSGANVLTF,TGTGCCAGCAGCGTAGTGACTAGCTCTGGGGCCAACGTCCTGACTTTC
once,TRBD2,TRBJ2-2,TRBV5-1,CASSVTGTSGSLNTGELFF,TGCGCCAGCAGCGTCACCGGGACTAGCGGGAGTCTAAATACCGGGGAGCTGTTTTTT
.,TRBD2,TRBJ2-1,TRBV5-4,CASSFLGLNSYNEQFF,TGTGCCAGCAGCTTTCTGGGACTAAACTCCTACAATGAGCAGTTCTTC
.,.,TRBJ2-2,TRBV7-2,CASSLQGSLTGELFF,TGTGCCAGCAGCTTACAGGGATCCCTCACCGGGGAGCTGTTTTTT
.,.,TRBJ1-3,TRBV7-9,CASSLGPGRNTIYF,TGTGCCAGCAGCTTGGGCCCGGGGAGAAACACCATATATTTT
.,.,TRBJ2-3,TRBV30,CAWSVMGGGGTDTQYF,TGTGCCTGGAGTGTAATGGGTGGGGGCGGCACAGATACGCAGTATTTT
.,.,TRBJ2-5,TRBV6-5,CASSLNSYQETQYF,TGTGCCAGCAGTTTAAACAGTTATCAAGAGACCCAGTACTTC
.,TRBD1,TRBJ1-4,TRBV13,CASSSTGLGEKLFF,TGTGCCAGCAGCTCGACAGGGTTAGGTGAAAAACTGTTTTTT
.,TRBD2,TRBJ2-7,TRBV4-2,CASSAPGLVTYEQYF,TGTGCCAGCAGCGCTCCGGGACTAGTGACCTACGAGCAGTACTTC
.,.,TRBJ2-5,TRBV29-1,CSVVGHLYRETQYF,TGCAGCGTTGTGGGGCACCTCTACCGAGAGACCCAGTACTTC
.,TRBD1,TRBJ2-1,TRBV4-1,CASSQDPRDRETPSAYNEQFF,TGCGCCAGCAGCCAAGACCCTCGGGACAGGGAAACCCCGAGCGCCTACAATGAGCAGTTCTTC
.,.,TRBJ2-7,TRBV19,CASSLRTSYEQYF,TGTGCCAGTAGTCTCCGGACTTCCTACGAGCAGTACTTC
.,TRBD2,TRBJ2-5,TRBV6-4,CASSDFAGAETQYF,TGTGCCAGCAGTGACTTTGCGGGAGCTGAGACCCAGTACTTC